This TCR beta chain was obtained from a study of blood T cell repertoires in COVID-19. V was cut by 5 bases and J by 0 bases, with 11 bases left in between. Germline V lookup: CDR1 GTSNPN, CDR2 SVGIG (reference sequence). The CDR3 runs 14 residues. Using immunoSEQ multiplex PCR, the repertoire was profiled, and TCRdb retains in-frame clones only, with some absent. This sample yields about 38,000 clones, of which over 80% are seen a single time; less than 8% belongs to the top ten. The chain couples TRBV30 to TRBJ1-3, with D perhaps matching TRBD1 (5 bases). This TCR was sampled from a human donor in a cohort sampled during active COVID-19. What was sequenced was peripheral blood. The CDR3 nucleotides read TGTGCCTGGGCGGCGGGGACCTCTGGAAACACCATATATTTT. It translates to CAWAAGTSGNTIYF.